This entry lists 19 T cell receptor beta chains sequenced from one sample in a study of blood T cell repertoires in COVID-19. Sequencing was performed with immunoSEQ multiplex PCR; in TCRdb, only in-frame clones are kept and a portion is missing. This sample has approximately 270,000 clones, with over 75% found just once. Sequenced sample: PBMCs or T cells enriched from blood (not recorded which). The receptor set was obtained from a woman aged 45-59 years who had recovered from COVID-19.

This chain uses TRBV18 with TRBJ1-1, with D unresolved. CDR3 length equals 17 residues. Germline CDR1 and CDR2: KGHSH and LQKENI. Trimming shortened V by 4 bases and J by 0 bases, and 18 bases separated the two germline ends. CDR3 nucleotides: TGTGCCAGCTCACGGACCACCGGGAAGATCATGAACACTGAAGCTTTCTTT. As protein: CASSRTTGKIMNTEAFF.

This chain uses TRBV20-1 with TRBJ2-2; weak D call: TRBD1 (6 bases). Germline V gene data show CDR1 as DFQATT and CDR2 as SNEGSKA (reference sequence). V was trimmed by 3 bases and J by 6 bases, leaving 11 bases between them. This CDR3 comprises 13 residues. The CDR3 region is CSASWGRAGELFF. The CDR3 DNA reads as TGCAGTGCTAGTTGGGGGCGGGCCGGGGAGCTGTTTTTT.

This clone turned up a few times. V usage is TRBV5-1 and J usage is TRBJ2-5; TRBD2 aligns across 8 bases. The CDR3 spans 16 residues. Trimming took 0 bases from V and 5 from J; bases not matched to a gene: 9. Germline V gene lookup returns CDR1 SGHRS and CDR2 YFSETQ. The CDR3 spells CASSLDTAGDLETQYF. DNA of the CDR3: TGCGCCAGCAGCTTGGATACAGCGGGAGATCTGGAGACCCAGTACTTC.

The chain carries TRBV5-1 and TRBJ2-5; D may be TRBD2 (5 bases). The CDR3 runs to 13 residues. The germline V and J ends were trimmed by 5 bases and 5 bases, with 13 bases remaining between them. Germline V gene lookup returns CDR1 SGHRS and CDR2 YFSETQ. CDR3 bases: TGCGCCAGCAGACCGGAGGCGTGGGAGACCCAGTACTTC. Protein product: CASRPEAWETQYF. The variable domain in full, with the rest retrieved from reference TRBV5-1 and TRBJ2-5, is KAGVTQTPRYLIKTRGQQVTLSCSPISGHRSVSWYQQTPGQGLQFLFEYFSETQRNKGNFPGRFSGRQFSNSRSEMNVSTLELGDSALYLCASRPEAWETQYFGPGTRLLVL.

The sample holds one count of this clone. This sequence joins TRBV19 and TRBJ2-7, with D possibly being TRBD2 (6 bases). This CDR3 has 14 residues. V lost 4 bases, J lost 1 base, and 11 bases lay in between. Looked up from germline, CDR1 is LNHDA and CDR2 is SQIVND (reference sequence). CDR3 nucleotides: TGTGCCAGTAGTACGACCGGGGGATCCTACGAGCAGTACTTC. Protein product: CASSTTGGSYEQYF.

This rearrangement joins TRBV7-2 to TRBJ2-2; TRBD1 matches 11 bases. Germline CDR1 and CDR2: SGHTA and FQGNSA. This CDR3 contains 15 residues. Germline trimming cut 6 bases from V and 4 bases from J; bases unmatched to any gene: 4. This chain's CDR3 is CASRSGTGGTGELFF. CDR3 DNA sequence: TGTGCCAGCAGATCCGGGACAGGGGGCACCGGGGAGCTGTTTTTT. Full variable domain (remainder filled in from reference TRBV7-2 and TRBJ2-2): GAGVSQSPSNKVTEKGKDVELRCDPISGHTALYWYRQSLGQGLEFLIYFQGNSAPDKSGLPSDRFSAERTGGSVSTLTIQRTQQEDSAVYLCASRSGTGGTGELFFGEGSRLTVL.

This clone was observed once. The chain employs TRBV6-1 and TRBJ1-1; TRBD1 agrees at 7 bases. CDR1 MNHNS and CDR2 SASEGT come from the germline V gene. With 4 bases clipped from V and 2 bases from J, the junction kept 10 bases outside the gene matches. The CDR3 is made up of 16 amino acids. The CDR3 region has the DNA TGTGCCAGCAGTGTGGACAGGACTTACTTTAACACTGAAGCTTTCTTT. Amino acid sequence: CASSVDRTYFNTEAFF.

The V and J genes are TRBV3-1 (or the pseudogene TRBV3-2) and TRBJ1-1, with TRBD1 matching over 7 bases. Germline trimming cut 1 base from V and 0 bases from J; bases unmatched to any gene: 2. This CDR3 contains 15 residues. CDR1 is LGHDT and CDR2 is YNNKEL in the germline V gene (reference sequence). For the CDR3, the DNA is TGTGCCAGCAGCCAAGCGGGACAGTTGAACACTGAAGCTTTCTTT. The encoded protein is CASSQAGQLNTEAFF.

This clone was seen just once. The chain carries TRBV7-8 and TRBJ1-1; 8 bases map to TRBD1. The trim removed 6 bases at V and 3 bases at J, leaving 6 bases unmatched. The CDR3 consists of 14 residues. Germline V gene lookup returns CDR1 SGHVS and CDR2 FQNEAQ. CDR3 DNA: TGTGCCAGCAGACCAGGGGGCTTTTACACTGAAGCTTTCTTT. Translation gives CASRPGGFYTEAFF.

To note about this clone: The junction departs from germline at one end; a sequencing error may be responsible. The rearrangement uses TRBV12-3 or TRBV12-4 and TRBJ2-7; unclear D gene. The CDR3 is 13 amino acids. CDR3: CASSLVGPYEQYF. As DNA, the CDR3 is TGTGCCAGCAGCTTAGTTGGGCCCTACGAGCAGTACTTC.

There are a few counts of this clone. The gene calls are TRBV9 and TRBJ2-7; D perhaps matches TRBD2 (5 bases). V lost 0 bases and J lost 3, with 13 bases in between. CDR3 size: 15 residues. Germline V CDR1 and CDR2: SGDLS, YYNGEE. The CDR3 reads CASSVGAGLLYEQYF. CDR3 DNA sequence: TGTGCCAGCAGCGTAGGAGCCGGACTCCTCTACGAGCAGTACTTC.

The J gene is TRBJ2-2, the V gene TRBV7-2; TRBD2 might be the D (5 bases). Germline V gene sequence: CDR1 SGHTA, CDR2 FQGNSA. The CDR3 is made up of 14 amino acids. Between the trimmed V and J ends, which lost 5 bases and 5 bases, there was a span of 12 bases. The CDR3 nucleotides read TGTGCCAGCAGCATCCAAAGCGGTACCGGGGAGCTGTTTTTT. It is translated as CASSIQSGTGELFF.

This chain connects TRBV5-1 to TRBJ2-6, with 10 bases that match TRBD1. This CDR3 spans 19 amino acids. Trimming cost V 4 bases and J 0 bases; bases outside gene matches: 10. From germline, CDR1 is SGHRS and CDR2 YFSETQ. The CDR3 DNA reads as TGCGCCAGCAGCGCGGCTCCTAGGACAGGGGGCTCTGGGGCCAACGTCCTGACTTTC. Its translation is CASSAAPRTGGSGANVLTF.

The rearrangement uses TRBV24-1 and TRBJ2-2; 9 bases are shared with TRBD2. The CDR3 has 16 residues. CDR1 KGHDR and CDR2 SFDVKD come from the germline V gene. Trimming cost V 4 bases and J 3 bases; bases outside gene matches: 5. The CDR3 loop is CATSDRTSVDTGELFF. The CDR3 region has the DNA TGTGCCACCAGTGACCGGACTAGCGTGGACACCGGGGAGCTGTTTTTT.

The chain uses TRBV2 and TRBJ1-1, with D perhaps matching TRBD1 (6 bases). CDR1 is SNHLY and CDR2 is FYNNEI in the germline V gene. CDR3 length: 13 amino acids. Trimming stripped 10 bases from V and 2 bases from J, with 14 bases between. CDR3 coding DNA: TGTGCCACTTCGGACAGAACTAACACTGAAGCTTTCTTT. This gives the protein CATSDRTNTEAFF.

The chain uses TRBV28 and TRBJ2-1, with 14 bases that match TRBD2. J was trimmed by 5 bases and V by 8 bases; bases with no gene match: 5. CDR3 length: 15 amino acids. CDR1 is MDHEN and CDR2 is SYDVKM in the germline V gene. CDR3 in DNA: TGTGCCAGCTGCGGGACTAGCGGGGGAAACAATGAGCAGTTCTTC. Its protein is CASCGTSGGNNEQFF.

The chain carries TRBV5-1 and TRBJ2-1, with 10 positions matching TRBD2. The CDR3 length is 15 residues. Germline V gene data show CDR1 as SGHRS and CDR2 as YFSETQ. The trim removed 2 bases at V and 3 bases at J, leaving 2 bases unmatched. The CDR3 bases are TGCGCCAGCAGCTTAGCGGGAGGGGACTACAATGAGCAGTTCTTC. The encoded protein is CASSLAGGDYNEQFF.

The gene calls are TRBV28 and TRBJ2-7; TRBD2 is a possible D gene (6 bases). The CDR3 runs to 13 residues. Germline V gives CDR1 MDHEN, CDR2 SYDVKM. V was pared by 5 bases and J by 5 bases, with 13 bases between. CDR3 in DNA: TGTGCCAGCAGTCGCAGGGAGGTGGACGAGCAGTACTTC. As protein: CASSRREVDEQYF.

Concerning this clone itself: The identical CDR3 is also encoded by other nucleotide sequences in the sample. The chain employs TRBV29-1 and TRBJ1-2; TRBD1 agrees at 7 bases. This CDR3 has 12 amino acids. The germline CDR1 and CDR2 sequences are SQVTM and ANQGSEA. V trimming: 4 bases; J trimming: 2 bases; junction bases outside the gene matches: 1. The CDR3 reads CSVGGGNYGYTF. In nucleotides, the CDR3 is TGCAGCGTTGGAGGGGGCAACTATGGCTACACCTTC.